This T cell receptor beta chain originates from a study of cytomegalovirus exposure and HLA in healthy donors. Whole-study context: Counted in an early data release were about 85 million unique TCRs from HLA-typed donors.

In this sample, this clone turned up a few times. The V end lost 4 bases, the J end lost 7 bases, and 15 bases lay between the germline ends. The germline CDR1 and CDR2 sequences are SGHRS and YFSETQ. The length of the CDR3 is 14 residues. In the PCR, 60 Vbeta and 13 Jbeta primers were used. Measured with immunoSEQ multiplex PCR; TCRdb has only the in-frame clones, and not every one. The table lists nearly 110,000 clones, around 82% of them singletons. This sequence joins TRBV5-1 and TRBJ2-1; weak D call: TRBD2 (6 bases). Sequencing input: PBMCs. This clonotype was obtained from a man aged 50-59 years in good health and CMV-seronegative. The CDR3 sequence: CASSLGGFENEQFF. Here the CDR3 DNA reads TGCGCCAGCAGCCTCGGGGGATTCGAGAATGAGCAGTTCTTC.